Here is one T cell receptor beta chain with its context. The clone's antigen remains unknown. Per-base quality was not reported, and no clone a single base away is much larger than it. Receptors were amplified or captured by the immunoSEQ multiplex PCR assay. TCRdb mirrors the immuneACCESS table, restricted to in-frame sequences. Some clones are absent from its copies; in checked studies, under half trace to an unresolved V gene, and the reason for the others is unknown. For this sample there are over 60,000 clones; just over 90% appear just once. Approximately 0.25% of the sample is held by the ten biggest clonotypes. The data originate from a study of technical replicates of blood from a handful of donors (dated by TCRdb to the late 2010s). V was cut back by 8 bases and J by 0 bases, leaving a gap of 7 bases between them. Measured from the cysteine to the phenylalanine, the CDR3 is 12 residues long. Only the CDR3 DNA stays, 36 bases, in frame from base 1. Sequences SGHDN (CDR1) and FVKESK (CDR2) are obtained from the germline V gene.

The sequence is built from TRBV14 and TRBJ1-1, with the D gene too uncertain to name. This receptor was obtained from a human donor in good health. Sequencing was done on a sample of T cells isolated from PBMCs. The encoded CDR3 is CASGRLNTEAFF. Read as DNA, the sequence is TGTGCCAGCGGCAGGCTGAACACTGAAGCTTTCTTT.